These 8 T cell receptor beta chains were sequenced from one sample in a study of blood T cell repertoires in COVID-19. The protocol was immunoSEQ multiplex PCR, while the TCRdb copy is restricted to in-frame clones and leaves out a portion. Of 150,000 to 200,000 clones in the sample, 70% to 85% are singletons; the top ten hold 15% to 20%. The sequencing sample was made of PBMCs or T cells enriched from blood (not recorded which). The receptors were sampled from a woman between 50 and 59 years old who had recovered from COVID-19.

This rearrangement joins TRBV11-2 to TRBJ2-1, with TRBD1 as a possible D gene (5 bases). Germline V gene lookup returns CDR1 SGHAT and CDR2 FQNNGV. The V gene lost 0 bases and the J gene lost 9 bases, with 12 bases spanning the gap. The CDR3 sequence is 14 residues long. The CDR3, as DNA: TGTGCCAGCAGCTTAGATTGGGTCACAGGTGAGCAGTTCTTC. Its translation: CASSLDWVTGEQFF.

As DNA, the CDR3 is TGTGCCAGCAGCCCCAGACTAGCGGGAATTAATGAGCAGTTCTTC. Protein: CASSPRLAGINEQFF. The chain employs TRBV7-3 and TRBJ2-1, with 11 positions matching TRBD2. Germline trimming cut 5 bases from V and 7 bases from J; bases unmatched to any gene: 7. This CDR3 is built from 15 residues. In germline, CDR1 is SGHTA, CDR2 FQGTGA.

This clone was counted once. The chain uses TRBV29-1 and TRBJ1-2, with 8 bases lining up with TRBD1. CDR1 and CDR2 (germline): SQVTM, ANQGSEA. The CDR3 is 13 amino acids. Trimming took 6 bases from V and 4 from J; bases not matched to a gene: 7. DNA for the CDR3: TGCAGCGTCTCAGGGGGCTATGGCTATGGCTACACCTTC. It codes for CSVSGGYGYGYTF.

The CDR3 spells CASSGPSGVGAGELFF. The CDR3 DNA is TGTGCCAGCAGTGGACCTAGCGGGGTCGGAGCCGGGGAGCTGTTTTTT. J is TRBJ2-2 and V is TRBV6-1; TRBD2 matches 9 bases. The ends lost 4 bases at V and 6 bases at J; junction bases unmatched: 9. The germline V gene encodes CDR1 MNHNS and CDR2 SASEGT. The length of the CDR3 is 16 residues.

The J gene is TRBJ1-1, the V gene TRBV7-3; tentatively, D is TRBD1 (5 bases). V shed 1 base and J shed 5 bases, with 11 bases lying between them. CDR1 SGHTA and CDR2 FQGTGA come from the germline V gene. This CDR3 spans 14 amino acids. The CDR3: CASSLNSGETEAFF. CDR3 nucleotide sequence: TGTGCCAGCAGCTTAAATTCGGGGGAAACTGAAGCTTTCTTT.

J is TRBJ1-6 and V is TRBV18; no firm D call. There are 15 residues in the CDR3. V was trimmed by 0 bases and J by 9 bases, leaving 12 bases between them. Germline-derived CDR1 and CDR2 are KGHSH and LQKENI. The CDR3 region has the DNA TGTGCCAGCTCACCACCGACAAGCCCGCTTTCACCCCTCCACTTT. Translation: CASSPPTSPLSPLHF.

The V call is TRBV29-1, the J call TRBJ2-7, with 14 bases matching TRBD2. In germline, CDR1 is SQVTM, CDR2 ANQGSEA. J gave up 4 bases and V 3 bases, and 11 bases lay outside the gene matches. The CDR3 is 17 amino acids. The CDR3 DNA reads as TGCAGCGTTGAGGGACTAGCGGGAGTGGTTGGGTTATACGAGCAGTACTTC. Translated, it gives CSVEGLAGVVGLYEQYF.

The table lists this clone with a count of one. A junction end diverges from the germline sequence, so it may reflect a read error. In the same sample, other DNA sequences code for this CDR3. The chain uses TRBV4-1 and TRBJ1-2, with TRBD1 as a possible D gene (5 bases). Germline loops: CDR1 MGHRA, CDR2 YSYEKL. CDR3 size: 15 residues. CDR3 in amino acids: CASSRGEGAVDGYTF. The CDR3 DNA reads as TGCGCCAGCAGCCGTGGGGAAGGGGCTGTCGATGGCTACACTTTC.